This passage covers 28 T cell receptor beta chains from one sample sequenced in a study (dated by TCRdb to 2014 to 2015). Cells that were CD4+CD25+CD127-/low were the ones isolated as Tregs. Library method: 5' RACE. Sequenced on an Illumina MiSeq. In TCRdb, the public reads were trimmed at Q25 with fastp and aligned with MiXCR, with productive beta chains retained. Here each entry gathers all rows of one CDR3 protein and keeps the most common genes and DNA. The sample table shows approximately 10,000 distinct CDR3 sequences, and around 42% are seen once. About 2.9% of the sample goes to the ten largest clones. Sequencing was done on a sample of Tregs sorted from a lymph node. These receptor sequences come from a female donor with breast cancer.

This rearrangement joins TRBV6-5 to TRBJ2-5; TRBD2 agrees at 12 bases. Germline V gives CDR1 MNHEY, CDR2 SVGAGI. Unmatched junction bases numbered 1, after V lost 8 bases and J lost 3 bases. The CDR3 extends over 13 amino acids. The CDR3 coding sequence is TGTGCCAGCCGACTAGCGGGGGAAGAGACCCAGTACTTC. It codes for CASRLAGEETQYF.

This chain links TRBV7-9 with TRBJ2-7; no reliable D call. V was clipped by 4 bases and J by 2 bases, with 6 bases between them. The CDR3 has 12 amino acids. CDR1 SEHNR and CDR2 FQNEAQ come from the germline V gene (reference sequence). This chain's CDR3 is CASSSNTYEQYF. As DNA, the CDR3 is TGTGCCAGCAGCTCCAACACCTACGAGCAGTACTTC.

The chain is built from TRBV20-1 and TRBJ2-7; 8 bases fit TRBD1. With V trimmed by 4 bases and J by 6 bases, 2 bases remained unmatched. CDR1 and CDR2 from the germline V gene are DFQATT and SNEGSKA (reference sequence). The CDR3 has 11 residues. CDR3 in amino acids: CSANQGAEQYF. Written as DNA, the CDR3 is TGCAGTGCTAACCAGGGGGCCGAGCAGTACTTC.

J is TRBJ1-2 and V is TRBV4-2, with D unclear. The germline V gene encodes CDR1 LGHNA and CDR2 YNFKEQ. Trimming stripped 3 bases from V and 5 bases from J, with 16 bases between. This CDR3 is built from 15 residues. CDR3 sequence: CASSHPETAPYGYTF. Written as DNA, the CDR3 is TGTGCCAGCAGCCACCCCGAGACGGCCCCATATGGCTACACCTTC.

This clonotype appeared a few times. This CDR3 is CASSHPQEKLFF. For the CDR3, the DNA is TGTGCCAGCAGTCACCCACAAGAAAAACTGTTTTTT. This chain uses TRBV27 with TRBJ1-4; no firm D call. V lost 5 bases, J lost 8 bases, and 9 bases lay in between. The CDR3 has 12 residues. Germline CDR1 reads MNHEY; CDR2 reads SMNVEV (reference sequence).

This chain connects TRBV7-9 to TRBJ2-1, with D perhaps given as TRBD1 or TRBD2 (5 bases each). The CDR3 runs to 15 residues. The V gene's germline CDR1 is SEHNR and CDR2 FQNEAQ (reference sequence). Trimming left V 5 bases short and J 4 bases short, with 15 bases between. In DNA, the CDR3 is TGTGCCAGCAGCACCCCCCGGGACGGATACAATGAGCAGTTCTTC. Protein sequence: CASSTPRDGYNEQFF.

This chain joins TRBV7-9 and TRBJ2-1; 12 bases are a match to TRBD2. Trimming at V came to 4 bases and at J to 3 bases, leaving 4 bases not matched to a gene. From germline, CDR1 is SEHNR and CDR2 FQNEAQ (reference sequence). This CDR3 is built from 16 residues. The CDR3 DNA follows: TGTGCCAGCAGCTCGACTAGCGGGAGTTACTACAATGAGCAGTTCTTC. Residues: CASSSTSGSYYNEQFF. Using reference TRBV7-9 and TRBJ2-1 for the parts outside the CDR3, the full variable domain is DTGVSQNPRHKITKRGQNVTFRCDPISEHNRLYWYRQTLGQGPEFLTYFQNEAQLEKSRLLSDRFSAERPKGSFSTLEIQRTEQGDSAMYLCASSSTSGSYYNEQFFGPGTRLTVL.

The chain uses TRBV9 and TRBJ2-1, with 12 bases identical to TRBD2. After removal of 3 bases from V and 0 bases from J, the junction contained 7 bases not matched to a gene. Germline CDR1 and CDR2: SGDLS and YYNGEE. CDR3 length: 18 amino acids. For the CDR3, the DNA is TGTGCCAGCAGCGCCCGGACTAGCGGGAAATACTCCTACAATGAGCAGTTCTTC. Protein sequence: CASSARTSGKYSYNEQFF. Full variable domain (missing parts from reference TRBV9 and TRBJ2-1): DSGVTQTPKHLITATGQRVTLRCSPRSGDLSVYWYQQSLDQGLQFLIQYYNGEERAKGNILERFSAQQFPDLHSELNLSSLELGDSALYFCASSARTSGKYSYNEQFFGPGTRLTVL.

This clonotype was recorded a few times. This chain uses TRBV6-5 with TRBJ2-3; possible D gene TRBD2, 6 bases. V was pared by 6 bases and J by 2 bases, with 12 bases between. The germline V gene encodes CDR1 MNHEY and CDR2 SVGAGI. This CDR3 is built from 14 residues. CDR3: CASRQRGITDTQYF. The CDR3 DNA sequence: TGTGCCAGCAGACAACGGGGGATCACAGATACGCAGTATTTT.

This clonotype was observed a few times. The chain employs TRBV27 and TRBJ2-2; D gene unclear. The V and J ends lost 1 base and 4 bases respectively, with 10 bases between them. This CDR3 comprises 15 residues. Germline V gene data show CDR1 as MNHEY and CDR2 as SMNVEV (reference sequence). The CDR3 loop reads CASSLFAVTTGELFF. The CDR3, as DNA: TGTGCCAGCAGTTTATTTGCGGTGACCACCGGGGAGCTGTTTTTT.

This clonotype was seen only a few times. The V gene is TRBV5-1, the J gene TRBJ1-5, with TRBD1 matching over 9 bases. V lost 4 bases and J lost 2; bases outside the gene matches: 7. Germline V gene sequence: CDR1 SGHRS, CDR2 YFSETQ. The length of the CDR3 is 16 residues. CDR3 nucleotides: TGCGCCAGCAGCCCGGGGACAGGGCCCGGCAATCAGCCCCAGCATTTT. Amino acid sequence: CASSPGTGPGNQPQHF.

V usage is TRBV7-9 and J usage is TRBJ2-3; D tentatively fits TRBD1 or TRBD2 (5 bases each). The germline gives CDR1 SEHNR, CDR2 FQNEAQ (reference sequence). The CDR3 consists of 14 residues. The V end lost 5 bases, the J end lost 6 bases, and 15 bases lay between the germline ends. As DNA, the CDR3 is TGTGCCAGCAGCCCACCCGGCAGGGAGGATACGCAGTATTTT. This sequence encodes CASSPPGREDTQYF.

This clonotype has a handful of counts. This chain connects TRBV9 to TRBJ2-1, with D perhaps matching TRBD1 (5 bases). Germline V lookup: CDR1 SGDLS, CDR2 YYNGEE. The length of the CDR3 is 12 residues. V was trimmed by 4 bases and J by 5 bases, leaving 7 bases between them. This chain's CDR3 is CASSIRDNEQFF. CDR3 coding DNA: TGTGCCAGCAGCATCAGGGACAATGAGCAGTTCTTC.

Only a few counts were recorded for this clonotype. The V call is TRBV15, the J call TRBJ2-6; 7 bases line up with TRBD1. Trimming at V came to 3 bases and at J to 2 bases, leaving 4 bases not matched to a gene. CDR3 length: 16 residues. Germline CDR1 reads LNHNV; CDR2 reads YYDKDF (reference sequence). The CDR3 DNA reads as TGTGCCACCAGCAGTGCTACAGGGGCTGGGGCCAACGTCCTGACTTTC. Encoded protein: CATSSATGAGANVLTF.

The V call is TRBV30, the J call TRBJ2-1; no definite D call. Germline-derived CDR1 and CDR2 are GTSNPN and SVGIG (reference sequence). This CDR3 has 11 residues. Trimming took 2 bases from V and 13 from J, leaving 12 bases between them. As DNA, the CDR3 is TGTGCCTGGAGTTCTCTGCAAGCCCAGTTCTTC. The encoded protein is CAWSSLQAQFF.

The chain has TRBV6-1 and TRBJ2-7, with a tentative D call TRBD1 (5 bases). The CDR3 is made up of 13 amino acids. Germline CDR1 is MNHNS and CDR2 is SASEGT. Trimming cost V 2 bases and J 3 bases, with 8 bases left between them. Here the CDR3 DNA reads TGTGCCAGCAGTGAACAGGGCTTCTACGAGCAGTACTTC. Translation gives CASSEQGFYEQYF.

The V call is TRBV7-8, the J call TRBJ2-7, with D hard to call. The CDR3 is made up of 11 amino acids. V lost 5 bases and J lost 5, with 7 bases in between. The germline CDR1 and CDR2 sequences are SGHVS and FQNEAQ. In nucleotides, the CDR3 is TGTGCCAGCAGCACGTACCACGAGCAGTACTTC. Its protein product is CASSTYHEQYF.

This clonotype came up a few times. The rearrangement links TRBV6-5 to TRBJ2-2; D remains unclear. The CDR3 sequence is 14 residues long. Germline-derived CDR1 and CDR2 are MNHEY and SVGAGI. The germline V and J ends were trimmed by 3 bases and 4 bases, with 9 bases remaining between them. CDR3 amino acids: CASSYTLGTGELFF. The CDR3 nucleotides are TGTGCCAGCAGTTATACCCTAGGCACCGGGGAGCTGTTTTTT.

There are a few counts of this clonotype. The genes are TRBV27 and TRBJ2-3; tentatively, D is TRBD2 (6 bases). The V gene lost 9 bases and the J gene lost 5 bases, with 15 bases spanning the gap. In germline, CDR1 is MNHEY, CDR2 SMNVEV (reference sequence). CDR3 length: 13 residues. CDR3 sequence (DNA): TGTGCCAGTTGTCCCTCCGGGGGAGATACGCAGTATTTT. Its protein is CASCPSGGDTQYF.

This clonotype was counted once. The V call is TRBV5-1, the J call TRBJ2-3, with 10 bases identical to TRBD2. The CDR3 runs 16 residues. Germline-derived CDR1 and CDR2 are SGHRS and YFSETQ. The V gene end was trimmed by 4 bases and the J gene end by 5 bases; junction bases not matched to a gene: 10. The CDR3 sequence: CASSDLAGVREDTQYF. The CDR3 nucleotides read TGCGCCAGCAGCGACCTAGCGGGAGTCAGGGAAGATACGCAGTATTTT.

The chain recombines TRBV4-2 with TRBJ2-2, with D perhaps assigned TRBD1 or TRBD2 (6 bases each). CDR1 is LGHNA and CDR2 is YNFKEQ in the germline V gene. The ends were cut back, 4 bases at V and 4 bases at J, with 16 bases in the middle. The CDR3 has 16 residues. CDR3 in DNA: TGTGCCAGCAGCCCCTACGGTGGAGGGGGCACCGGGGAGCTGTTTTTT. Translating it yields CASSPYGGGGTGELFF.

The rearrangement joins TRBV11-2 to TRBJ1-6; 9 positions match TRBD1. J gave up 5 bases and V 3 bases, and 2 bases lay outside the gene matches. Germline CDR1 and CDR2: SGHAT and FQNNGV. The length of the CDR3 is 15 residues. CDR3 loop: CASSFGTGHNSPLHF. The CDR3, as DNA: TGTGCCAGCAGCTTTGGGACAGGGCATAATTCACCCCTCCACTTT. The complete variable domain, with remaining parts taken from reference TRBV11-2 and TRBJ1-6, reads EAGVAQSPRYKIIEKRQSVAFWCNPISGHATLYWYQQILGQGPKLLIQFQNNGVVDDSQLPKDRFSAERLKGVDSTLKIQPAKLEDSAVYLCASSFGTGHNSPLHFGNGTRLTVT.

With regard to this clonotype: At one boundary the junction diverges from the germline segment, which might be a read error. This rearrangement joins TRBV4-2 to TRBJ2-5; TRBD2 matches 9 bases. Germline V gives CDR1 LGHNA, CDR2 YNFKEQ. CDR3 length: 17 residues. CDR3 region: CASSQDGPAGGQEPQYF. The CDR3 coding sequence is TGTGCCAGCAGCCAAGATGGACCAGCGGGGGGTCAAGAGCCCCAGTACTTC.

The gene calls are TRBV9 and TRBJ2-3; 7 bases map to TRBD1. Germline V CDR1 and CDR2: SGDLS, YYNGEE. V was pared by 3 bases and J by 0 bases, with 4 bases of the junction left unmatched. This CDR3 is 15 amino acids long. CDR3 region: CASSGRQGSTDTQYF. CDR3 sequence (DNA): TGTGCCAGCAGCGGCAGACAGGGAAGCACAGATACGCAGTATTTT.

This rearrangement joins TRBV20-1 to TRBJ2-5, with 10 bases that match TRBD2. The CDR3 runs to 15 residues. The V gene's germline CDR1 is DFQATT and CDR2 SNEGSKA (reference sequence). The V segment lost 0 bases and the J segment 5 bases; nucleotides outside the gene matches: 6. The DNA for the CDR3 is TGCAGTGCTAGAGAAAGCGGGAGGGCCGAGGAGACCCAGTACTTC. It encodes CSARESGRAEETQYF.

This clonotype was seen more than once but under ten times. CDR3 loop: CASSPLGTTNTEAFF. The CDR3 DNA reads as TGTGCCAGCAGTCCGCTGGGGACAACGAACACTGAAGCTTTCTTT. The chain employs TRBV12-3 or TRBV12-4 and TRBJ1-1; D might be TRBD1 (6 bases). The CDR3 length is 15 residues. V lost 5 bases, J lost 1 base, and 14 bases lay in between.

Written as DNA, the CDR3 is TGCGCCAGCAGCTTGTACGGGACAGGGGATTTCGATGAGCAGTTCTTC. Its protein product is CASSLYGTGDFDEQFF. J is TRBJ2-1 and V is TRBV5-1; TRBD1 aligns across 10 bases. The CDR3 has 16 residues. Losses at the gene ends were 1 base for V and 8 bases for J; bases not matched to a gene: 9. Germline CDR1 reads SGHRS; CDR2 reads YFSETQ.

This clonotype was observed a handful of times. V usage is TRBV7-6 and J usage is TRBJ2-3; D gene ambiguous. Per germline, CDR1 SGHVS and CDR2 FNYEAQ. V dropped 4 bases and J dropped 3 bases, with 11 bases sitting between them. The CDR3 has 14 amino acids. CDR3 in amino acids: CASSSLDATDTQYF. The CDR3 DNA sequence: TGTGCCAGCAGCTCCCTGGACGCGACAGATACGCAGTATTTT.